This T cell receptor beta chain was profiled in a study of long-term antiretroviral therapy in people with HIV. Study outcomes and limitations: Repertoire composition at all time points was dominated by clones that had expanded before ART.

This clone counts as large. Antigen specificity is unknown. J was trimmed by 1 base and V by 2 bases; bases with no gene match: 2. Germline CDR1 reads SGHRS; CDR2 reads YFSETQ. This CDR3 has 16 residues. Sequencing relied on immunoSEQ assay v3.0, run at survey level. Measured with immunoSEQ multiplex PCR; TCRdb has only the in-frame clones, and not every one. The sample comprises approximately 22,000 clones, approximately 81% of which are singletons, and nearly 3.5% rests with the top ten. DNA was extracted from approximately 0.91-9.4 million thawed cryopreserved PBMC. The chain carries TRBV5-1 and TRBJ2-3; the match to TRBD2 covers 12 bases. The origin of this receptor is a woman aged 45-60 years with HIV. Source: unsorted PBMCs, taken 1.9 years after starting antiretroviral therapy. The CDR3 sequence: CASSLRTSGGTDTQYF. CDR3 nucleotide sequence: TGCGCCAGCAGCTTACGGACTAGCGGGGGCACAGATACGCAGTATTTT. The complete variable domain, with remaining parts taken from reference TRBV5-1 and TRBJ2-3, reads KAGVTQTPRYLIKTRGQQVTLSCSPISGHRSVSWYQQTPGQGLQFLFEYFSETQRNKGNFPGRFSGRQFSNSRSEMNVSTLELGDSALYLCASSLRTSGGTDTQYFGPGTRLTVL.